The 30 T cell receptor beta chains below come from one sample, sequenced in a study of T cells in Graves' hyperthyroidism and ophthalmopathy. Using RNA transcripts as the source, TCR beta CDR3 regions were amplified. The HTBI set primed first-round TCR CDR3 RT-PCR. TCRdb re-derived calls from the multiplex PCR reads in MiXCR, one entry per CDR3 protein. The sample holds under 300,000 distinct CDR3 sequences, approximately 13% seen once. Sequenced input: blood. Receptors originate from a woman between 40 and 50 years old with Graves' hyperthyroidism.

This clonotype was counted ten times or more. The gene calls are TRBV6-1 and TRBJ2-5; 7 bases are shared with TRBD1. J gave up 4 bases and V 10 bases, and 15 bases lay outside the gene matches. The CDR3 sequence is 15 residues long. Germline CDR1 MNHNS, CDR2 SASEGT. CDR3 amino acids: CATAQQGVVIETQYF. DNA of the CDR3: TGTGCCACAGCGCAGCAGGGGGTAGTAATAGAGACCCAGTACTTC.

This clonotype showed up many times. The chain employs TRBV28 and TRBJ2-5, with D perhaps TRBD2 (6 bases). The germline V gene encodes CDR1 MDHEN and CDR2 SYDVKM. Between the trimmed V and J ends, which lost 7 bases and 5 bases, there was a span of 17 bases. This CDR3 is 14 amino acids long. The CDR3 DNA is TGTGCCAGCAAGGTGGAGGGGCTTCAGGAGACCCAGTACTTC. Amino acids: CASKVEGLQETQYF.

At least ten counts were recorded for this clonotype. This chain links TRBV5-8 with TRBJ2-6; D is undetermined. Trimming pared 2 bases from V and 2 bases from J, leaving 8 bases between. In germline, CDR1 is SGHTS, CDR2 YDEGEE. This CDR3 region has 15 residues. The CDR3 DNA is TGTGCCAGCAGCTTATCGATCCCTGGGGCCAACGTCCTGACTTTC. Translation: CASSLSIPGANVLTF.

This clonotype was observed a few times. The chain employs TRBV6-1 and TRBJ2-7; no clear D gene. The CDR3 has 11 residues. With 5 bases removed from V and 7 bases from J, the gap between germline ends came to 9 bases. CDR1 is MNHNS and CDR2 is SASEGT in the germline V gene. The CDR3 sequence: CASSLNEEQYF. The CDR3 coding sequence is TGTGCCAGCAGTCTTAACGAAGAGCAGTACTTC.

This clonotype was seen repeatedly, ten times or more. The chain joins TRBV30 to TRBJ1-5; D is undetermined. CDR3 length: 14 amino acids. Trimming shortened V by 5 bases and J by 2 bases, and 13 bases separated the two germline ends. CDR1 is GTSNPN, CDR2 SVGIG, per germline (reference sequence). The CDR3 sequence is CAWSLGMGNQPQHF. CDR3 DNA: TGTGCCTGGTCACTTGGGATGGGCAATCAGCCCCAGCATTTT. Based on the CDR3 plus reference TRBV30 and TRBJ1-5, the full variable domain is SQTIHQWPATLVQPVGSPLSLECTVEGTSNPNLYWYRQAAGRGLQLLFYSVGIGQISSEVPQNLSASRPQDRQFILSSKKLLLSDSGFYLCAWSLGMGNQPQHFGDGTRLSIL.

This clonotype occurred many times. The V gene is TRBV20-1, the J gene TRBJ1-5, with D perhaps matching TRBD1 (5 bases). V was cut by 7 bases and J by 3 bases, with 10 bases left in between. The CDR3 totals 12 residues. CDR1 is DFQATT, CDR2 SNEGSKA, per germline (reference sequence). In DNA, the CDR3 is TGCAGTGGTAGCGGGACCAATCAGCCCCAGCATTTT. Residues: CSGSGTNQPQHF.

V is TRBV19 and J is TRBJ2-1; TRBD2 matches at 7 bases. Looked up from germline, CDR1 is LNHDA and CDR2 is SQIVND (reference sequence). The CDR3 extends over 16 amino acids. The V segment lost 2 bases and the J segment 0 bases; nucleotides outside the gene matches: 4. DNA of the CDR3: TGTGCCAGTAGTATAATGGGGGGGAGCTCCTACAATGAGCAGTTCTTC. Translation: CASSIMGGSSYNEQFF.

This clonotype has ten or more counts. The genes are TRBV3-1 and TRBJ2-7; possibly TRBD2 for D (5 bases). Trimming pared 0 bases from V and 5 bases from J, leaving 17 bases between. The length of the CDR3 is 16 residues. Germline V gene lookup returns CDR1 LGHDT and CDR2 YNNKEL (reference sequence). CDR3 loop: CASSQDRWVEADEQYF. The DNA for the CDR3 is TGTGCCAGCAGCCAAGATCGATGGGTAGAAGCGGACGAGCAGTACTTC.

This clonotype was counted between two and nine times. The chain couples TRBV5-8 to TRBJ1-2; unclear D gene. In germline, CDR1 is SGHTS, CDR2 YDEGEE. The length of the CDR3 is 12 residues. The V end lost 2 bases, the J end lost 5 bases, and 7 bases lay between the germline ends. In nucleotides, the CDR3 is TGTGCCAGCAGCTTAAACCTGTATGGCTACACCTTC. This sequence encodes CASSLNLYGYTF.

The table lists this clonotype with a few counts. The chain employs TRBV29-1 and TRBJ2-1; tentatively, D is TRBD1 (6 bases). The V and J ends lost 8 bases and 4 bases respectively, with 12 bases between them. In germline, CDR1 is SQVTM, CDR2 ANQGSEA. This CDR3 region has 12 residues. The chain's CDR3 is CSFKTGYNEQFF. DNA of the CDR3: TGCAGCTTTAAAACAGGGTACAATGAGCAGTTCTTC.

This clonotype was seen ten or more times. This rearrangement joins TRBV20-1 to TRBJ2-1; 8 bases are shared with TRBD1. The CDR3 is 12 residues long. CDR1 is DFQATT and CDR2 is SNEGSKA in the germline V gene (reference sequence). V lost 5 bases to trimming and J lost 8 bases; unmatched junction nucleotides: 5. Here the CDR3 reads CSASTGVDEQFF. The CDR3 nucleotides read TGCAGTGCTTCGACAGGGGTGGATGAGCAGTTCTTC.

At least ten counts were recorded for this clonotype. The V and J genes are TRBV12-3 or TRBV12-4 and TRBJ1-2, with D possibly TRBD1 on 5 matching bases. The CDR3 is 16 residues long. V shed 10 bases and J shed 5 bases, with 26 bases lying between them. The CDR3 reads CANRLPLGAYGYGYTF. The CDR3 region has the DNA TGTGCCAACCGACTCCCCTTAGGGGCCTACGGGTATGGCTACACCTTC.

This clonotype was seen a single time. The conserved phenylalanine or tryptophan is not found at the CDR3 terminus, so this likely reflects a read error. The rearrangement joins TRBV29-1 to TRBJ2-7, with TRBD2 matching over 13 bases. V gave up 6 bases and J gave up 2 bases; unmatched junction bases: 34. The CDR3 covers 24 residues. Germline CDR1 and CDR2: SQVTM and ANQGSEA. The CDR3 region has the DNA TGCAGCGTCACCACAGGCCTCTCTGGGGTTGCGACTAGCGGGAGGTCTCCTTCCACCTACGAGCAGTACCTC. This encodes CSVTTGLSGVATSGRSPSTYEQYL.

This clonotype has more than one count but fewer than ten. Given a much more abundant clone one base away, this may be a read error. V gene TRBV12-3 or TRBV12-4 combines with J gene TRBJ2-5; no definite D call. The CDR3 sequence is 16 residues long. The CDR3: CASSPGRDTYQGTQYF. CDR3 nucleotide sequence: TGTGCCAGCAGCCCCGGACGTGATACCTACCAAGGGACCCAGTACTTC.

The rearrangement links TRBV5-5 to TRBJ2-7; D is uncertain. V gave up 4 bases and J gave up 4 bases, with 12 bases separating them. This CDR3 comprises 13 residues. Germline V gene data show CDR1 as SGHKS and CDR2 as YYEKEE (reference sequence). CDR3 amino acids: CASSNRNTYEQYF. The CDR3 DNA reads as TGTGCCAGCAGCAACCGAAACACGTACGAGCAGTACTTC.

The J gene is TRBJ2-1, the V gene TRBV5-5, with D possibly being TRBD2 (6 bases). The germline gives CDR1 SGHKS, CDR2 YYEKEE (reference sequence). Trimming removed 4 bases at V and 9 bases at J, with 20 bases between. The CDR3 loop spans 15 amino acids. Here the CDR3 DNA reads TGTGCCAGCAGCCCCGCCGGGGGACTTCTCACTGAGCAGTTCTTC. This codes for CASSPAGGLLTEQFF.

This clonotype was counted between two and nine times. The chain carries TRBV20-1 and TRBJ2-7; D may be TRBD1 (5 bases). This CDR3 region has 13 residues. V was shortened by 3 bases and J by 5 bases, with 14 bases between the two germline ends. Germline assignment: CDR1 DFQATT and CDR2 SNEGSKA (reference sequence). The CDR3, as DNA: TGCAGTGCTAGGTTCAGGGAAGACCACGAGCAGTACTTC. This translates into CSARFREDHEQYF.

This clonotype was counted at least ten times. The chain couples TRBV15 to TRBJ1-5, with D unclear. With 4 bases removed from V and 5 bases from J, the gap between germline ends came to 9 bases. Per the germline V gene, CDR1 is LNHNV and CDR2 is YYDKDF (reference sequence). CDR3 length equals 13 residues. CDR3 sequence: CATSNGLDQPQHF. As DNA, the CDR3 is TGTGCCACCAGCAACGGGTTAGATCAGCCCCAGCATTTT.

This clonotype was found many times. The chain recombines TRBV5-8 with TRBJ2-3, with a possible D match to TRBD1 (7 bases). CDR1 SGHTS and CDR2 YDEGEE come from the germline V gene. V lost 7 bases and J lost 2, with 11 bases in between. The CDR3 is made up of 13 amino acids. CDR3 DNA sequence: TGTGCCAGCGCCAGGGGGGACACAGATACGCAGTATTTT. Translated: CASARGDTDTQYF.

Ten or more counts support this clonotype. CDR3 loop: CASTLDGNYGYTF. The CDR3 coding sequence is TGCGCCAGCACCTTAGACGGCAACTATGGCTACACCTTC. The chain carries TRBV5-1 and TRBJ1-2; D is undetermined. Trimming cost V 6 bases and J 2 bases, with 11 bases left between them. This CDR3 region has 13 residues. Looked up from germline, CDR1 is SGHRS and CDR2 is YFSETQ.

In this sample, this clonotype turned up a few times. This rearrangement joins TRBV6-6 to TRBJ1-5, with a weak D call TRBD1 (5 bases). Trimming left V 0 bases short and J 5 bases short, with 5 bases between. The CDR3 consists of 13 residues. Germline V gene data show CDR1 as MNHNY and CDR2 as SVGAGI (reference sequence). The CDR3 bases are TGTGCCAGCAGTTACTCAGGGGATCAGCCCCAGCATTTT. Translation: CASSYSGDQPQHF.

This clonotype was seen ten or more times. V gene TRBV7-9 combines with J gene TRBJ1-2, with TRBD1 matching 7 bases. The J segment lost 4 bases and the V segment lost 5 bases, leaving 10 bases of the junction unmatched. CDR1 is SEHNR, CDR2 FQNEAQ, per germline (reference sequence). The CDR3 has 15 amino acids. CDR3 in amino acids: CASSPGDRQSYGYTF. CDR3 coding DNA: TGTGCCAGCAGCCCAGGGGACAGACAGAGCTATGGCTACACCTTC.

This clonotype was seen many times. The genes are TRBV11-2 and TRBJ1-2; 10 nucleotides match TRBD1. J gave up 8 bases and V 0 bases, and 6 bases lay outside the gene matches. Germline assignment: CDR1 SGHAT and CDR2 FQNNGV. CDR3 length: 15 amino acids. CDR3 coding DNA: TGTGCCAGCAGCTTAGAACGAGGGACAGGGGCCGGCTACACCTTC. Residues: CASSLERGTGAGYTF.

The rearrangement links TRBV20-1 to TRBJ1-5; D is uncertain. Trimming removed 3 bases from V and 3 bases from J, with 9 bases in between. The CDR3 is 13 residues long. Germline assignment: CDR1 DFQATT and CDR2 SNEGSKA (reference sequence). The CDR3 region has the DNA TGCAGTGCTAGTTATAGTCCCAATCAGCCCCAGCATTTT. It is translated as CSASYSPNQPQHF.

The genes are TRBV30 and TRBJ1-4, with no clear D. CDR1 is GTSNPN, CDR2 SVGIG, per germline (reference sequence). V dropped 4 bases and J dropped 6 bases, with 12 bases sitting between them. The CDR3 contains 13 residues. The CDR3 DNA is TGTGCCTGGAATAGCCGTAACGATGAAAAACTGTTTTTT. It codes for CAWNSRNDEKLFF.

The V and J genes are TRBV19 and TRBJ2-5, with D uncertain. The germline CDR1 and CDR2 sequences are LNHDA and SQIVND (reference sequence). This CDR3 region has 15 residues. V was trimmed by 3 bases and J by 2 bases, leaving 13 bases between them. CDR3 residues: CASSMDGRLQETQYF. In DNA form, the CDR3 reads TGTGCCAGTAGTATGGATGGCAGACTTCAAGAGACCCAGTACTTC.

This clonotype was picked up a small number of times. The J gene is TRBJ2-3, the V gene TRBV3-1; weak D call: TRBD2 (6 bases). Germline CDR1 and CDR2: LGHDT and YNNKEL (reference sequence). V was trimmed by 0 bases and J by 0 bases, leaving 16 bases between them. The CDR3 contains 18 residues. CDR3 nucleotide sequence: TGTGCCAGCAGCCAAGATGGGACTTGGGGGATGAGCACAGATACGCAGTATTTT. This translates into CASSQDGTWGMSTDTQYF.

The chain is built from TRBV2 and TRBJ2-5, with 10 bases matching TRBD1. Trimming took 8 bases from V and 4 from J; bases not matched to a gene: 4. CDR1 and CDR2 (germline): SNHLY, FYNNEI. The CDR3 has 13 amino acids. The CDR3 region is CASGGQGGETQYF. The CDR3 DNA follows: TGTGCCAGCGGCGGACAGGGGGGAGAGACCCAGTACTTC.

The chain has TRBV7-9 and TRBJ2-7; D may be TRBD1 (6 bases). This CDR3 comprises 11 residues. V dropped 5 bases and J dropped 7 bases, with 9 bases sitting between them. The germline V gene has CDR1 SEHNR and CDR2 FQNEAQ (reference sequence). In DNA form, the CDR3 reads TGTGCCAGCAGCATGGGACATGAGCAGTACTTC. Translating it yields CASSMGHEQYF.

This clonotype was seen a single time. The V and J genes are TRBV30 and TRBJ1-1; D may be TRBD1 (6 bases). The CDR3 runs to 20 residues. CDR1 GTSNPN and CDR2 SVGIG come from the germline V gene (reference sequence). Trimming pared 2 bases from V and 4 bases from J, leaving 32 bases between. The CDR3 nucleotides read TGTGCCTGGAGTCGAGCTTATCGACAGGCCGTTTCAGGTTGGGGCACTGAAGCTTTCTTT. Translated, it gives CAWSRAYRQAVSGWGTEAFF. Supplemented by reference TRBV30 and TRBJ1-1, the full variable domain reads SQTIHQWPATLVQPVGSPLSLECTVEGTSNPNLYWYRQAAGRGLQLLFYSVGIGQISSEVPQNLSASRPQDRQFILSSKKLLLSDSGFYLCAWSRAYRQAVSGWGTEAFFGQGTRLTVV.